Below, 13 T cell receptor beta chains from the same sample are listed, as sequenced in a study of blood T cell repertoires in COVID-19. The protocol was immunoSEQ multiplex PCR, while the TCRdb copy is restricted to in-frame clones and leaves out a portion. Among 350,000 to 450,000 clones listed, more than 70% were seen once. The sample was peripheral blood. The receptors stem from a man aged 40-55 years with acute or convalescent COVID-19.

The chain carries TRBV5-6 and TRBJ1-6, with TRBD1 matching 8 bases. CDR3 size: 16 residues. The V gene's germline CDR1 is SGHDT and CDR2 YYEEEE. The V and J ends lost 3 bases and 7 bases, in that order; junction bases with no gene match: 9. CDR3 loop: CASSSIRTGLNSPLHF. The CDR3 DNA reads TGTGCCAGCAGCTCAATTAGGACAGGGCTGAATTCACCCCTCCACTTT.

This rearrangement joins TRBV11-2 to TRBJ2-7; D unclear. There are 13 residues in the CDR3. The germline V gene has CDR1 SGHAT and CDR2 FQNNGV. V shed 5 bases and J shed 5 bases, with 13 bases lying between them. The CDR3 region has the DNA TGTGCCAGCAGCATGTCACGGTCCCACGAGCAGTACTTC. Residues: CASSMSRSHEQYF.

The count of this clone is one. The chain uses TRBV12-3 or TRBV12-4 and TRBJ1-5, with no clear D. The CDR3 is 11 residues long. The V and J ends lost 3 bases and 9 bases respectively, with 6 bases between them. The DNA for the CDR3 is TGTGCCAGCAGTTTGACTGGGCCCCAGCATTTT. Translating gives CASSLTGPQHF.

The CDR3 sequence is CASSPDWAGGIGSYNEQFF. DNA for the CDR3: TGCGCCAGCAGCCCCGACTGGGCAGGGGGCATTGGGTCCTACAATGAGCAGTTCTTC. The gene calls are TRBV4-3 and TRBJ2-1; 8 nucleotides line up with TRBD1. Germline CDR1 reads LGHNA; CDR2 reads YSLEER. Trimming removed 4 bases from V and 1 base from J; junction bases left unmatched: 15. CDR3 length: 19 residues.

The table lists this clone with a count of one. The chain couples TRBV7-9 to TRBJ2-1; 11 bases are a match to TRBD1. The CDR3 covers 13 residues. The germline gives CDR1 SEHNR, CDR2 FQNEAQ (reference sequence). Trimming removed 5 bases from V and 10 bases from J; junction bases left unmatched: 4. CDR3 amino acids: CASSQRTGGEQFF. CDR3 nucleotides: TGTGCCAGCAGCCAAAGGACAGGGGGCGAGCAGTTCTTC. The entire variable domain, with the rest obtained from reference TRBV7-9 and TRBJ2-1, is as follows: DTGVSQNPRHKITKRGQNVTFRCDPISEHNRLYWYRQTLGQGPEFLTYFQNEAQLEKSRLLSDRFSAERPKGSFSTLEIQRTEQGDSAMYLCASSQRTGGEQFFGPGTRLTVL.

This clone was recorded a few times. This chain joins TRBV18 and TRBJ2-5, with 7 bases lining up with TRBD1. Unmatched junction bases numbered 4, after V lost 6 bases and J lost 3 bases. The CDR3 runs to 13 residues. Per germline, CDR1 KGHSH and CDR2 LQKENI. The CDR3 DNA reads as TGTGCCAGCTCCCTGGGACAGAAAGAGACCCAGTACTTC. This encodes CASSLGQKETQYF.

This clone turned up a few times. The rearrangement links TRBV6-2 or TRBV6-3 to TRBJ2-7; 8 nucleotides agree with TRBD1. This CDR3 has 16 residues. V lost 6 bases, J lost 0 bases, and 10 bases stayed unmatched. The germline CDR1 and CDR2 sequences are MNHEY and SVGEGT. CDR3 amino acids: CASSKDRVVGSYEQYF. The CDR3 nucleotides read TGTGCCAGCAGCAAGGACAGGGTCGTGGGCTCCTACGAGCAGTACTTC.

CDR3 region: CASRADRAYEQYF. CDR3 DNA sequence: TGTGCCAGCAGGGCAGACAGGGCTTACGAGCAGTACTTC. V and J are TRBV7-9 and TRBJ2-7, with TRBD1 matching 7 bases. V lost 6 bases to trimming and J lost 4 bases; unmatched junction nucleotides: 6. The CDR3 spans 13 residues. Germline-derived CDR1 and CDR2 are SEHNR and FQNEAQ (reference sequence). Variable domain in full (rest from reference TRBV7-9 and TRBJ2-7): DTGVSQNPRHKITKRGQNVTFRCDPISEHNRLYWYRQTLGQGPEFLTYFQNEAQLEKSRLLSDRFSAERPKGSFSTLEIQRTEQGDSAMYLCASRADRAYEQYFGPGTRLTVT.

J is TRBJ2-5 and V is TRBV11-3, with a weak D call TRBD1 (5 bases). The CDR3 has 15 residues. Per the germline V gene, CDR1 is SGHNT and CDR2 is YENEEA. V was clipped by 5 bases and J by 5 bases, with 18 bases between them. Here the CDR3 reads CASSPGAGPEETQYF. For the CDR3, the DNA is TGTGCCAGCAGCCCGGGCGCAGGGCCGGAGGAGACCCAGTACTTC. Looking up the rest from reference TRBV11-3 and TRBJ2-5 gives the full variable domain: EAGVVQSPRYKIIEKKQPVAFWCNPISGHNTLYWYLQNLGQGPELLIRYENEEAVDDSQLPKDRFSAERLKGVDSTLKIQPAELGDSAVYLCASSPGAGPEETQYFGPGTRLLVL.

The chain is built from TRBV5-4 and TRBJ2-3; 12 positions agree with TRBD2. Germline-derived CDR1 and CDR2 are SGHNT and YYREEE (reference sequence). This CDR3 has 15 amino acids. Germline trimming cut 0 bases from V and 10 bases from J; bases unmatched to any gene: 6. CDR3 DNA sequence: TGTGCCAGCAGCTTGGGACTAGCGGGAGTGTCGGCGCAGTATTTT. Translated, it gives CASSLGLAGVSAQYF. The full variable domain, with the rest looked up from reference TRBV5-4 and TRBJ2-3, is ETGVTQSPTHLIKTRGQQVTLRCSSQSGHNTVSWYQQALGQGPQFIFQYYREEENGRGNFPPRFSGLQFPNYSSELNVNALELDDSALYLCASSLGLAGVSAQYFGPGTRLTVL.

The chain employs TRBV10-3 and TRBJ1-2; D is possibly TRBD1 (6 bases). Germline CDR1 ENHRY, CDR2 SYGVKD. V was pared by 4 bases and J by 6 bases, with 12 bases between. The CDR3 contains 13 residues. This CDR3 is CAISGTGIDGYTF. Here the CDR3 DNA reads TGTGCCATCAGTGGTACAGGGATCGATGGCTACACCTTC.

V is TRBV12-3 or TRBV12-4 and J is TRBJ1-6, with D uncertain. Trimming left V 8 bases short and J 13 bases short, with 6 bases between. There are 9 residues in the CDR3. The CDR3 here is CASPHPLHF. In nucleotides, the CDR3 is TGTGCCAGCCCCCATCCCCTCCACTTT.

The rearrangement joins TRBV30 to TRBJ1-1; TRBD1 agrees at 7 bases. After removal of 2 bases from V and 4 bases from J, the junction contained 10 bases not matched to a gene. This CDR3 has 15 residues. Germline values: CDR1 GTSNPN, CDR2 SVGIG (reference sequence). The CDR3 DNA reads as TGTGCCTGGAGTACCCGACGTAGGGGGCCCACTGAAGCTTTCTTT. Translated, it gives CAWSTRRRGPTEAFF. Together with reference TRBV30 and TRBJ1-1, the CDR3 gives the full variable domain: SQTIHQWPATLVQPVGSPLSLECTVEGTSNPNLYWYRQAAGRGLQLLFYSVGIGQISSEVPQNLSASRPQDRQFILSSKKLLLSDSGFYLCAWSTRRRGPTEAFFGQGTRLTVV.